A selection of T cell receptor beta chains follows, all from one sample in a study of T cells in Graves' hyperthyroidism and ophthalmopathy. Each CDR3 protein gets one entry after TCRdb re-called the multiplex PCR reads with MiXCR. The sample shows fewer than 600,000 distinct CDR3 sequences, roughly an eighth of them seen only once. Material for sequencing was blood. The source of these receptors is a woman aged 18-30 years with Graves' hyperthyroidism. Both conserved end residues are part of each CDR3.

v_gene,j_gene,CDR3aa
TRBV5-1,TRBJ1-3,CASSLDGRVTGNTIYF
TRBV29-1,TRBJ2-7,CSVGPQGGLYEQYF
TRBV24-1,TRBJ1-1,CATRLTENTEAFF
TRBV5-1,TRBJ2-3,CASSLVQQITDTQYF
TRBV9,TRBJ1-5,CASSPRPDSLPQPQHF
TRBV29-1,TRBJ1-2,CSPLDIFRGYTF
TRBV19,TRBJ2-7,CASSTGTGFYEQYF
TRBV6-1,TRBJ2-5,CASSEEEIETQYF
TRBV15,TRBJ1-1,CATSRAGTPNTEAFF
TRBV20-1,TRBJ2-7,CSARWDRGTYEQYF
TRBV29-1,TRBJ1-2,CSVATDRPHYGYTF
TRBV20-1,TRBJ1-2,CSASDGTKALDGYTF
TRBV5-5,TRBJ2-5,CASSVGPGAGEETQYF
TRBV28,TRBJ1-5,CASNLGNQPQHF
TRBV29-1,TRBJ2-3,CSAKGSGRRDTQYF
TRBV5-6,TRBJ1-2,CASSRVGGGYTF
TRBV6-2/TRBV6-3,TRBJ1-5,CASSYGGGQPQHF
TRBV7-9,TRBJ1-1,CASSSGPVNTEAFF
TRBV27,TRBJ1-5,CASSSVASNQPQHF
TRBV10-3,TRBJ2-3,CAISELAGGFGTDTQYF
TRBV6-2/TRBV6-3,TRBJ2-7,CASSYSILAGGPGESKATYEQYF
TRBV20-1,TRBJ1-1,CSARRGATEAFF
TRBV14,TRBJ1-3,CASSLPSRSSGNTIYF
TRBV2,TRBJ2-2,CASSGPGDLHTGELFF
TRBV19,TRBJ2-1,CASGLWGNEQFF
TRBV30,TRBJ2-3,CAWSPPPGTSSADTQYF
TRBV3-1,TRBJ2-1,CASSQETLGLAWNEQFF
TRBV11-2,TRBJ1-1,CASSSDTGIEAFF
TRBV20-1,TRBJ1-1,CSATPGQGAGEAFF
TRBV29-1,TRBJ1-1,CSVPLSWTGGDVGEAFF
TRBV5-6,TRBJ2-1,CASSPRTGRNNEQFF
TRBV3-1,TRBJ2-5,CASSRQGTGSTETQYF
TRBV2,TRBJ2-1,CASEGTGWENEQFF
TRBV20-1,TRBJ1-5,CSAKIDTNQPQHF
TRBV6-1,TRBJ2-5,CASSRERGTQYF
TRBV6-1,TRBJ2-7,CASRRTSGDYEQYF
TRBV6-2/TRBV6-3,TRBJ2-1,CASTPLRALTYNEQFF
TRBV19,TRBJ1-1,CASSMGGQWNTEAFF
TRBV7-9,TRBJ2-2,CASSSRTSGPGELFF
TRBV10-3,TRBJ1-2,CAISEPSQGTTYTF
TRBV20-1,TRBJ2-7,CSARGGLSYEQYF
TRBV4-1,TRBJ1-2,CASRTTGTLNYGYTF